The rows below give T cell receptor beta chains drawn from one sample of a study of blood T cell repertoires in COVID-19. TCRdb's table, derived via immunoSEQ multiplex PCR, lists solely in-frame clones and lacks some. The table has roughly 170,000 clones, roughly 89% seen once. Sequenced sample: peripheral blood. The receptors were sampled from a woman under 30 who had recovered from COVID-19. Each CDR3 is given with its conserved first and last residue. The D gene is left open where the match is weak. Some rows mark clone size as missing; the rest say once, few, many or name a class of expanded clone.

TGCGCCAGCAGCCCCCCGTTTGTAGCAGGGATCAACACTGAAGCTTTCTTT,CASSPPFVAGINTEAFF,TRBJ1-1,-,TRBV5-1,-
TGCGCCAGCAGCTCCCCGGGACTAGCGGGAGGGCCTTACACCGGGGAGCTGTTTTTT,CASSSPGLAGGPYTGELFF,TRBJ2-2,-,TRBV5-1,TRBD2
TGTGCCAGTAGTATACAGGGACTCACTCAGCCCCAGCATTTT,CASSIQGLTQPQHF,TRBJ1-5,-,TRBV19,-
TGTGCCAGCAGCTTAGGGACAGCCCTGGTAGGGGAGCTGTTTTTT,CASSLGTALVGELFF,TRBJ2-2,-,TRBV7-3,TRBD1
TGTGCCAGCAGTCTGAGCGGGAGGCCAGATACGCAGTATTTT,CASSLSGRPDTQYF,TRBJ2-3,-,TRBV3-1/TRBV3-2,TRBD2
TGTGCCAGCAGTACTAGCGGGATAGGCCAAGAGACCCAGTACTTC,CASSTSGIGQETQYF,TRBJ2-5,-,TRBV7-2,TRBD2
TGTGCCAGCAGCAACTTCAGGGGGTGGGATACGCAGTATTTT,CASSNFRGWDTQYF,TRBJ2-3,-,TRBV9,TRBD1
TGTGCCTGGAGTCAAAGCAGGGGGTCTTATGGCTACACCTTC,CAWSQSRGSYGYTF,TRBJ1-2,-,TRBV30,TRBD1
TGCGCCAGCAGCCCCCCCGGACTAGCGGGGTACAATGAGCAGTTCTTC,CASSPPGLAGYNEQFF,TRBJ2-1,few,TRBV4-1,TRBD2
TGTGCCAGCAGCGTAAATCCTGTGACAGCGGGTCAGCCCCAGCATTTT,CASSVNPVTAGQPQHF,TRBJ1-5,-,TRBV9,-
TGTGCCAGCAGCTTAGGACAGGGCGTTGAGACCCAGTACTTC,CASSLGQGVETQYF,TRBJ2-5,-,TRBV7-2,TRBD1
TGCGCCAGCAGCGGACAGACAGGTCGGGAAAACATTCAGTACTTC,CASSGQTGRENIQYF,TRBJ2-4,-,TRBV4-1,-
TGTGCCACCAGTACGCGTCCCCCGGCCATATATTTT,CATSTRPPAIYF,TRBJ1-3,-,TRBV24-1,-
TGTGCCAGCAGCCTCCCAGGGGTTACGGGCAATGAGCAGTTCTTC,CASSLPGVTGNEQFF,TRBJ2-1,-,TRBV13,-
TGTGCCAGCAGTTCCCCGGGACAGGGGTCAAACAATGAGCAGTTCTTC,CASSSPGQGSNNEQFF,TRBJ2-1,-,TRBV6-6,TRBD1
TGTGCCAGCAGAACCTTGACAGGCCATAGCAATCAGCCCCAGCATTTT,CASRTLTGHSNQPQHF,TRBJ1-5,-,TRBV27,-
TGTGCCAGCAGTTACTCGTCCAGTTATACGCAGTATTTT,CASSYSSSYTQYF,TRBJ2-3,-,TRBV6-5,-
TGTGCCAGCAGTTACCTGACAGGTAACTATGGCTACACCTTC,CASSYLTGNYGYTF,TRBJ1-2,-,TRBV6-5,-
TGTGCCAGCACCACGACAGGAGTTAACTATGGCTACACCTTC,CASTTTGVNYGYTF,TRBJ1-2,many,TRBV5-8,-
TGTGCCAGTAGTATAGAGGGACCGACAGGGGTTGGCTACGAGCAGTACTTC,CASSIEGPTGVGYEQYF,TRBJ2-7,-,TRBV19,TRBD1
TGTGCCAGCTCACCGGGGGCCAGGAACACTGAAGCTTTCTTT,CASSPGARNTEAFF,TRBJ1-1,-,TRBV18,-
TGTGCCAGCAGCAAGACTAGCGGGATAACTAGCACAGATACGCAGTATTTT,CASSKTSGITSTDTQYF,TRBJ2-3,-,TRBV9,TRBD2
TGTGCCAGTAGTCCAGGACAGGGCGCCTATGGCTACACCTTC,CASSPGQGAYGYTF,TRBJ1-2,-,TRBV19,TRBD1
TGTGCCAGCAGTGATGTGCGGGGGGGAGTTGGCTACACCTTC,CASSDVRGGVGYTF,TRBJ1-2,-,TRBV2,-
TGTGCCAGCAGCTTGGAGGGGAGGATGGGCTACACCTTC,CASSLEGRMGYTF,TRBJ1-2,-,TRBV5-4,-
TGCGCCAGCAGCCAAGTTTACATCTCCCCCTCGGGGGGCTACACCTTC,CASSQVYISPSGGYTF,TRBJ1-2,-,TRBV4-1,-
TGTGCCACCAGTGACCCGGACAGTCTCTACACAGATACGCAGTATTTT,CATSDPDSLYTDTQYF,TRBJ2-3,-,TRBV24-1,-
TGTGCCAGCAGTTACTCGGGGACTTTCCGGTCAAACTATGGCTACACCTTC,CASSYSGTFRSNYGYTF,TRBJ1-2,-,TRBV6-2/TRBV6-3,-
TGTGCCACCAGTGATTTCCAGGGGGCCACCGGGGAGCTGTTTTTT,CATSDFQGATGELFF,TRBJ2-2,-,TRBV24-1,TRBD1
TGTGCCAGCAGTTCTGGGACAGCTTGGTCACCCCTCCACTTT,CASSSGTAWSPLHF,TRBJ1-6,-,TRBV6-2/TRBV6-3,TRBD1
TGTGCCAGCAGCGCGTACACAGATACGCAGTATTTT,CASSAYTDTQYF,TRBJ2-3,-,TRBV13,-
TGTGCCAGCAGTTACTTGCGGACTAGCGGGACGGGGCGTGGAGATACGCAGTATTTT,CASSYLRTSGTGRGDTQYF,TRBJ2-3,-,TRBV6-2/TRBV6-3,TRBD2
TGTGCCAGTAGCGGCCGAGGTGCAACTAATGAAAAACTGTTTTTT,CASSGRGATNEKLFF,TRBJ1-4,-,TRBV19,-
TGTGCCTCTAGACAGGGCGTGAACACCGGGGAGCTGTTTTTT,CASRQGVNTGELFF,TRBJ2-2,-,TRBV30,TRBD1
TGTGCCAGCAGTCTCCCGTCAGCGGGAGAGTATAGGTATGAGCAGTTCTTC,CASSLPSAGEYRYEQFF,TRBJ2-1,-,TRBV6-2/TRBV6-3,TRBD2
TGTGCCAGCAGGCGACTAGCGGCGAACACCGGGGAGCTGTTTTTT,CASRRLAANTGELFF,TRBJ2-2,-,TRBV7-6,TRBD2
TGTGCCAGCAGCCAAGATGGGAGTCGCACAGATACGCAGTATTTT,CASSQDGSRTDTQYF,TRBJ2-3,-,TRBV3-1/TRBV3-2,-
TGTGCCAGCAGCCGACTAGCGGGGGCCCCTGGGAGGGAGCTGTTTTTT,CASSRLAGAPGRELFF,TRBJ2-2,-,TRBV11-2,TRBD2
TGTGCCAGCAGTGGATTTAGGGGGGGAGAGACCCAGTACTTC,CASSGFRGGETQYF,TRBJ2-5,-,TRBV2,-
TGTGCCAGCAGCCGCGAGCGGGGGATCTACAATGAGCAGTTCTTC,CASSRERGIYNEQFF,TRBJ2-1,-,TRBV4-2,TRBD2
TGTGCCAGCAGCCAGGGACAGAGCAATCAGCCCCAGCATTTT,CASSQGQSNQPQHF,TRBJ1-5,-,TRBV3-1/TRBV3-2,TRBD1
TGTGCCAGCAGCTTCGCCGGACAGGGGAATTTGGCTTTCTTT,CASSFAGQGNLAFF,TRBJ1-1,few,TRBV11-1,TRBD1
TGTGCCAGCAAAGCGGAGATCTACGAGCAGTACTTC,CASKAEIYEQYF,TRBJ2-7,-,TRBV2,-
TGTGCCAGCAGCTTAATAGGGGAGAACACTGAAGCTTTCTTT,CASSLIGENTEAFF,TRBJ1-1,-,TRBV7-2,-
TGTGCCAGCAGTTACTCGAAAACAAAGGGAGACTATGGCTACACCTTC,CASSYSKTKGDYGYTF,TRBJ1-2,-,TRBV6-5,-
TGTGCCTGGAGTGGACTAGCGGGAATAAGCTACACCTTC,CAWSGLAGISYTF,TRBJ1-2,once,TRBV30,-
TGTGCCAGCAGTCCCGGCGGCTCCGGGGAGCTGTTTTTT,CASSPGGSGELFF,TRBJ2-2,-,TRBV12-3/TRBV12-4,-
TGTGCCAGCAGCTTTACAGGGGATACTGGAAACACCATATATTTT,CASSFTGDTGNTIYF,TRBJ1-3,-,TRBV7-9,TRBD1
TGTGCCACCAGCAATTCAAAGGGGTACGATGAGCAGTTCTTC,CATSNSKGYDEQFF,TRBJ2-1,-,TRBV15,-
TGTGCCAGCAGCCCGGAGTCGGGGGGCTCCTACAATGAGCAGTTCTTC,CASSPESGGSYNEQFF,TRBJ2-1,once,TRBV5-6,TRBD2
TGTGCCAGCCGGGGGTTTGGGGCCAACGTCCTGACTTTC,CASRGFGANVLTF,TRBJ2-6,few,TRBV2,-
TGTGCCAGCAGCCGGACTAGTTCCGGGGAGCTGTTTTTT,CASSRTSSGELFF,TRBJ2-2,-,TRBV7-3,TRBD2
TGTGCCAGTAGTAGAGCTTCCTTCCGGGACAGGGACTGGTTCCAAGAGACCCAGTACTTC,CASSRASFRDRDWFQETQYF,TRBJ2-5,-,TRBV19,TRBD1